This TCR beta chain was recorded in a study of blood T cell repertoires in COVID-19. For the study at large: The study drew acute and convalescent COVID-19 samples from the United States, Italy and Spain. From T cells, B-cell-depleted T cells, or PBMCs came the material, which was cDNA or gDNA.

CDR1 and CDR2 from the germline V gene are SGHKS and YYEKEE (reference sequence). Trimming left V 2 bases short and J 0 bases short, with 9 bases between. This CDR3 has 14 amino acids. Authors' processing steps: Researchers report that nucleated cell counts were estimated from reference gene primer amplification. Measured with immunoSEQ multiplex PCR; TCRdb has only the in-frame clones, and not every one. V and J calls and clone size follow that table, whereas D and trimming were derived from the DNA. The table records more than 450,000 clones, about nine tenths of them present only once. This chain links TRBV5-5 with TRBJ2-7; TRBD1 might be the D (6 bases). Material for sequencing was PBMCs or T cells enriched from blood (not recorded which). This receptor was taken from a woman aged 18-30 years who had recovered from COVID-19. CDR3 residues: CASSLGTPSYEQYF. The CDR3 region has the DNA TGTGCCAGCAGCTTAGGGACACCCTCCTACGAGCAGTACTTC.